One and the same sample provided the 13 T cell receptor beta chains below, sequenced in a study of T cell changes during pregnancy in multiple sclerosis. Using immunoSEQ multiplex PCR, the repertoire was profiled, and TCRdb retains in-frame clones only, with some absent. The data show approximately 69,000 clones, with more than 90% seen just once and approximately 2.1% held by the top ten. Source: peripheral blood, taken in the second trimester of pregnancy. Receptors originate from a female donor in good health, enrolled as a control in a pregnancy study.

The chain links TRBV28 to TRBJ1-4; D may be TRBD1 (5 bases). This CDR3 contains 15 residues. Germline values: CDR1 MDHEN, CDR2 SYDVKM. V shed 5 bases and J shed 4 bases, with 14 bases lying between them. The CDR3 coding sequence is TGTGCCAGCAGTCCCCCCGGGGGATTTAATGAAAAACTGTTTTTT. Its protein is CASSPPGGFNEKLFF.

V usage is TRBV27 and J usage is TRBJ1-2, with a weak D call TRBD1 (6 bases). The CDR3 spans 14 residues. Trimming left V 3 bases short and J 6 bases short, with 14 bases between. The germline V gene encodes CDR1 MNHEY and CDR2 SMNVEV (reference sequence). CDR3 sequence reads: CASSFRGPQDGYTF. CDR3 in DNA: TGTGCCAGCAGTTTCAGGGGTCCTCAGGATGGCTACACCTTC.

This sequence joins TRBV30 and TRBJ1-5, with D perhaps matching TRBD1 (5 bases). The V end was cut by 3 bases, the J end by 3 bases, with 15 bases between. Germline V gene data show CDR1 as GTSNPN and CDR2 as SVGIG (reference sequence). The CDR3 runs to 15 residues. The CDR3 DNA reads as TGTGCCTGGAGCAGGGTCGGGGGGGACAATCAGCCCCAGCATTTT. Protein: CAWSRVGGDNQPQHF.

The chain couples TRBV9 to TRBJ1-6; 8 bases fit TRBD1. CDR1 is SGDLS, CDR2 YYNGEE, per germline. With V trimmed by 3 bases and J by 9 bases, 8 bases remained unmatched. CDR3 length: 15 amino acids. The CDR3 sequence: CASSGQKTGVSPLHF. CDR3 nucleotide sequence: TGTGCCAGCAGCGGACAAAAGACAGGGGTTTCACCCCTCCACTTT.

The chain carries TRBV5-1 and TRBJ2-3, with D perhaps matching TRBD1 (5 bases). Germline values: CDR1 SGHRS, CDR2 YFSETQ. This CDR3 region has 17 residues. V gave up 0 bases and J gave up 8 bases, with 22 bases separating them. The CDR3 spells CASSLAPEAGSRATQYF. The CDR3 DNA reads as TGCGCCAGCAGCTTGGCCCCCGAGGCAGGGTCTAGGGCTACGCAGTATTTT.

The rearrangement uses TRBV28 and TRBJ1-6; D unresolved. Germline V gene data show CDR1 as MDHEN and CDR2 as SYDVKM. The CDR3 has 12 amino acids. V was shortened by 6 bases and J by 11 bases, with 11 bases between the two germline ends. The CDR3 loop is CASRVGGAPLHF. DNA for the CDR3: TGTGCCAGCAGGGTTGGAGGCGCACCCCTCCACTTT.

The chain has TRBV27 and TRBJ2-5; the D gene is possibly TRBD1 (6 bases). The CDR3 runs to 15 residues. Trimming pared 2 bases from V and 1 base from J, leaving 11 bases between. Germline-derived CDR1 and CDR2 are MNHEY and SMNVEV (reference sequence). The CDR3 protein is CASSLTGQLQETQYF. CDR3 coding DNA: TGTGCCAGCAGTTTAACCGGACAGCTCCAAGAGACCCAGTACTTC.

V usage is TRBV7-9 and J usage is TRBJ2-7; possibly TRBD1 for D (6 bases). The CDR3 covers 15 residues. V was trimmed by 8 bases and J by 3 bases, leaving 20 bases between them. Germline V gives CDR1 SEHNR, CDR2 FQNEAQ (reference sequence). The chain's CDR3 is CASLQRTARGYEQYF. As DNA, the CDR3 is TGTGCCAGCCTGCAAAGGACAGCCCGAGGCTACGAGCAGTACTTC.

V and J are TRBV4-3 and TRBJ2-1; the match to TRBD2 covers 7 bases. V shed 1 base and J 3 bases; nucleotides not matched to a gene: 9. The length of the CDR3 is 17 residues. In germline, CDR1 is LGHNA, CDR2 YSLEER. CDR3 in amino acids: CASSQVVGRDYYNEQFF. CDR3 nucleotide sequence: TGCGCCAGCAGCCAAGTAGTCGGGCGGGACTACTACAATGAGCAGTTCTTC.

The chain couples TRBV9 to TRBJ2-3; D is possibly TRBD2 (5 bases). This CDR3 has 15 residues. Germline CDR1 is SGDLS and CDR2 is YYNGEE. Between the trimmed V and J ends, which lost 1 base and 2 bases, there was a span of 11 bases. DNA of the CDR3: TGTGCCAGCAGCGTATACGAGGGAAACACAGATACGCAGTATTTT. This gives the protein CASSVYEGNTDTQYF.

The rearrangement uses TRBV14 and TRBJ2-1, with D possibly being TRBD2 (6 bases). This CDR3 has 15 amino acids. CDR1 is SGHDN, CDR2 FVKESK, per germline. V lost 5 bases to trimming and J lost 6 bases, with 17 bases between them. This CDR3 is CASSGTYQPSNEQFF. CDR3 coding DNA: TGTGCCAGCAGCGGGACTTACCAACCGAGCAATGAGCAGTTCTTC.

This rearrangement joins TRBV6-6 to TRBJ1-1, with D possibly matching TRBD1 (5 bases). The CDR3 covers 16 residues. V shed 3 bases and J shed 4 bases, with 18 bases lying between them. Germline-derived CDR1 and CDR2 are MNHNY and SVGAGI (reference sequence). The CDR3 sequence is CASSYPPQGRSTEAFF. The CDR3 DNA is TGTGCCAGCAGTTATCCGCCCCAGGGCCGTAGCACTGAAGCTTTCTTT.

This chain joins TRBV11-3 and TRBJ1-6; possible D gene TRBD1, 6 bases. The V end was cut by 3 bases, the J end by 0 bases, with 9 bases between. The CDR3 extends over 16 amino acids. Looked up from germline, CDR1 is SGHNT and CDR2 is YENEEA. CDR3 in amino acids: CASSLLQGSYNSPLHF. CDR3 bases: TGTGCCAGCAGCTTGTTACAGGGCTCCTATAATTCACCCCTCCACTTT.